This T cell receptor (beta chain) was sequenced during a study of vaccination effects on CD4 cells after COVID-19. The wider study: Sampling occurred a median 72 days post second dose, range 14 to 241.

Trimming cost V 0 bases and J 5 bases, with 6 bases left between them. The CDR3 length is 14 residues. Germline values: CDR1 SGHNT, CDR2 YYREEE (reference sequence). The table came from immunoSEQ multiplex PCR; TCRdb's copy has only in-frame clones and leaves some out. This table holds approximately 16,000 clones, roughly 75% found once. Expansion of antigen-specific CD4+ T cells with viral peptide pools was carried out by the ViraFEST assay before sequencing. Subsequent to 10 days of culture, CD4+ T cells were isolated. Vaccine administered to participants consisted of two doses of either BNT162b2 or mRNA-1273. Researchers reported culturing 2 million to 2.5 million PBMC in each well, adding 10 IU/ml IL-2 and roughly 11 ug/ml peptides. Half the medium was replaced with IL-2 medium on days 3 and 7. A word on this clone: The antigen is not known.

The sequenced sample was CD4+ T cells from PBMCs cultured with HCoV-NL63 spike peptides, obtained after COVID-19 vaccination. This chain links TRBV5-4 with TRBJ1-6; D not certain. The source is a human donor who received a COVID-19 vaccine. The CDR3, as DNA: TGTGCCAGCAGCTTGGTGGCGGATAATTCACCCCTCCACTTT. Protein sequence: CASSLVADNSPLHF.